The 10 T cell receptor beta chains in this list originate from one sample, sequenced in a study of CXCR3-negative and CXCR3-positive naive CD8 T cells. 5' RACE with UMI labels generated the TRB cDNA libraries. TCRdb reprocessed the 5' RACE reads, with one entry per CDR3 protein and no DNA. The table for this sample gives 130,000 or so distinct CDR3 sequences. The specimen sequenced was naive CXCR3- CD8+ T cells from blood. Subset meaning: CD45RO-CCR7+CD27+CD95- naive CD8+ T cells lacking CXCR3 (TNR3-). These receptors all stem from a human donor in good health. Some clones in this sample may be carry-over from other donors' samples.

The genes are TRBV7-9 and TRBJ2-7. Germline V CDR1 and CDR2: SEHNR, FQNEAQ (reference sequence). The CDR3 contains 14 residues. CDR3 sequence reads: CASSFNSYSYEQYF.

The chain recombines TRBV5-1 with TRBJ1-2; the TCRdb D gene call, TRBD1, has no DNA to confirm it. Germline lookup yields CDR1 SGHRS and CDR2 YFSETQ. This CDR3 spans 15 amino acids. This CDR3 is CASSPGQGASYGYTF.

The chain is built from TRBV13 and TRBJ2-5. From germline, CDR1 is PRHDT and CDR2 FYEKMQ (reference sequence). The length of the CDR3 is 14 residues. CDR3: CASSLGTPWETQYF.

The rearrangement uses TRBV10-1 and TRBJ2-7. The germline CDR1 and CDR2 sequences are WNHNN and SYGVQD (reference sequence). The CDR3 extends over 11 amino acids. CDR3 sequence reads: CASISSYEQYF.

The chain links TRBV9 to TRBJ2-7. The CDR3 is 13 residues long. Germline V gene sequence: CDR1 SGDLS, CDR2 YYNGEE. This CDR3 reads CASSDPPSYEQYF.

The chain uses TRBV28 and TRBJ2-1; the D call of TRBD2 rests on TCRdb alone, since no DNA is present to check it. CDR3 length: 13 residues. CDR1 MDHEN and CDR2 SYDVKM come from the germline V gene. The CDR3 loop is CASRLREYNEQFF.

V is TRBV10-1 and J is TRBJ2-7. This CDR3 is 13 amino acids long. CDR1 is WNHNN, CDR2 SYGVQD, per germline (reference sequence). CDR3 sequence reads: CASSDRLSYEQYF.

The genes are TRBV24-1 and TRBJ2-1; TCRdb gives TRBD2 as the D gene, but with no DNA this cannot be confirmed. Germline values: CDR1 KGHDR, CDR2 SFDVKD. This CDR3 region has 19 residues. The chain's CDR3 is CATSDLSPSGGTYYNEQFF.

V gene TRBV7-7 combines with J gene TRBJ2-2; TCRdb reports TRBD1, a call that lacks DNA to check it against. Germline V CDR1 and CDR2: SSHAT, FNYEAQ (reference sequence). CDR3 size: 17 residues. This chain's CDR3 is CASSLNTRGPRTGELFF.

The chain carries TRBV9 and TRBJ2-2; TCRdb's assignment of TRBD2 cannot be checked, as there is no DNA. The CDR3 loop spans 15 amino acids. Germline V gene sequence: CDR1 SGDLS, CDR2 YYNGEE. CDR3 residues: CASSVDAGGDGELFF.